This TCR beta chain came from a study of CD8+ T cells in alopecia areata. Once RNA had been extracted, it was reverse transcribed into cDNA to act as the sequencing template. Only in-frame clones appear in the TCRdb table, and some are missing; sequencing was by immunoSEQ multiplex PCR. Here the sample spans over 150,000 clones, around 63% being singletons. Trimming removed 3 bases at V and 8 bases at J, with 10 bases between. Germline values: CDR1 SQVTM, CDR2 ANQGSEA. This CDR3 comprises 11 residues. The sequence came from a human donor with alopecia areata. This material consisted of CD4+ T cells sorted from blood, taken at week 0. V and J are TRBV29-1 and TRBJ1-1; D gene unclear. In DNA, the CDR3 is TGCAGCGTTGAGTTACCGGGAGAAGCTTTCTTT. Amino acid sequence: CSVELPGEAFF.